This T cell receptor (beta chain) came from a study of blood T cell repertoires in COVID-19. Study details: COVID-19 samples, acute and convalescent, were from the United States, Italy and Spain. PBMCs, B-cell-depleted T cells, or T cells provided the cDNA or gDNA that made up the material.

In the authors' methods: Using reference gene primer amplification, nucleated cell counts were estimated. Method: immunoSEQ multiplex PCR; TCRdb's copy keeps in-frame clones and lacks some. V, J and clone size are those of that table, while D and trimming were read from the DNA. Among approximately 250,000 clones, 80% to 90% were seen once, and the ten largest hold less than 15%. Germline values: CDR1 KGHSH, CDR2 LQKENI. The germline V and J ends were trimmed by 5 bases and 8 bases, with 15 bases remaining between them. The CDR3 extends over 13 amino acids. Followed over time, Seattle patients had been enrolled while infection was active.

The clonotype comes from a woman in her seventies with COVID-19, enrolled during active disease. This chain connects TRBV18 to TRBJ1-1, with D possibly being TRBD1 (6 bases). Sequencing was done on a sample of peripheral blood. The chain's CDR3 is CASSTDSPAEAFF. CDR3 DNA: TGTGCCAGCTCAACGGACAGTCCGGCGGAAGCTTTCTTT.